One and the same sample provided the 6 T cell receptor beta chains below, sequenced in a study of blood T cell repertoires in COVID-19. Repertoires were generated with immunoSEQ multiplex PCR, while TCRdb's copy carries only in-frame clones and drops some. The sample consists of about 150,000 clones, approximately 85% of them appearing once. Input material: peripheral blood. The receptors come from a woman in her sixties with COVID-19, enrolled during active disease.

V gene TRBV7-3 combines with J gene TRBJ2-7; TRBD2 matches 8 bases. This CDR3 comprises 15 residues. Trimming took 5 bases from V and 6 from J; bases not matched to a gene: 12. Germline V gene sequence: CDR1 SGHTA, CDR2 FQGTGA. The CDR3 DNA follows: TGTGCCAGCAGCCTCCTACCGGGACTAGGGGTCGAGCAGTACTTC. Its translation: CASSLLPGLGVEQYF.

The J gene is TRBJ1-1, the V gene TRBV6-5; D is unclear. Germline CDR1 and CDR2: MNHEY and SVGAGI. The CDR3 contains 13 residues. Trimming took 9 bases from V and 3 from J, leaving 14 bases between them. This chain's CDR3 is CASILLGDTEAFF. CDR3 in DNA: TGTGCCAGTATCCTCCTCGGGGACACTGAAGCTTTCTTT.

The chain links TRBV6-5 to TRBJ1-4, with 10 bases fitting TRBD1. CDR3 length: 14 residues. After removal of 8 bases from V and 5 bases from J, the junction contained 5 bases not matched to a gene. The germline V gene encodes CDR1 MNHEY and CDR2 SVGAGI. The CDR3 sequence is CASYWTGGNEKLFF. In DNA form, the CDR3 reads TGTGCCAGCTATTGGACAGGGGGAAATGAAAAACTGTTTTTT.

The V and J genes are TRBV9 and TRBJ1-2; possible D gene TRBD1, 6 bases. The V gene lost 4 bases and the J gene lost 4 bases, with 17 bases spanning the gap. Germline CDR1 SGDLS, CDR2 YYNGEE. The CDR3 sequence is 15 residues long. Here the CDR3 reads CASSPGHGDSYGYTF. Written as DNA, the CDR3 is TGTGCCAGCAGCCCGGGACACGGCGATAGCTATGGCTACACCTTC.

The V gene is TRBV6-6, the J gene TRBJ1-2; the D is unclear. V gave up 0 bases and J gave up 0 bases, with 8 bases separating them. The CDR3 covers 15 residues. The germline V gene has CDR1 MNHNY and CDR2 SVGAGI (reference sequence). The CDR3 DNA reads TGTGCCAGCAGTTACTCTGCGGAAACTAACTATGGCTACACCTTC. Its translation: CASSYSAETNYGYTF.

Here the CDR3 DNA reads TGTGCCAGCAGCTCCATGGGACAGGGGGTCGGCTACACCTTC. It encodes CASSSMGQGVGYTF. The chain is built from TRBV7-2 and TRBJ1-2; 11 bases map to TRBD1. Germline CDR1 reads SGHTA; CDR2 reads FQGNSA. The CDR3 contains 14 residues. The V and J ends lost 4 bases and 8 bases, in that order; junction bases with no gene match: 6. The complete variable domain, with remaining parts taken from reference TRBV7-2 and TRBJ1-2, reads GAGVSQSPSNKVTEKGKDVELRCDPISGHTALYWYRQSLGQGLEFLIYFQGNSAPDKSGLPSDRFSAERTGGSVSTLTIQRTQQEDSAVYLCASSSMGQGVGYTFGSGTRLTVV.